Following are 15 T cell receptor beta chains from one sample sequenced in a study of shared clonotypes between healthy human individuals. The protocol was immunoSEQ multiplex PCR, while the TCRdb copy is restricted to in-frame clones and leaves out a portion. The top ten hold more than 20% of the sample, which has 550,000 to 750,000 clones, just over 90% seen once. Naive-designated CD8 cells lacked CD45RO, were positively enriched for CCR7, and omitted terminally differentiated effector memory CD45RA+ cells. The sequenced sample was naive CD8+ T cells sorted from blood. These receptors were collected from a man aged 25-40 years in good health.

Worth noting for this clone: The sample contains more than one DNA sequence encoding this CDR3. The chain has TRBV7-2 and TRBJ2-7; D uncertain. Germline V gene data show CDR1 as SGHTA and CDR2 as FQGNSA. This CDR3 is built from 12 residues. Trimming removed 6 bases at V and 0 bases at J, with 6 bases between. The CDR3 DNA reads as TGTGCCAGCAGTTCCCTCTCCTACGAGCAGTACTTC. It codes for CASSSLSYEQYF.

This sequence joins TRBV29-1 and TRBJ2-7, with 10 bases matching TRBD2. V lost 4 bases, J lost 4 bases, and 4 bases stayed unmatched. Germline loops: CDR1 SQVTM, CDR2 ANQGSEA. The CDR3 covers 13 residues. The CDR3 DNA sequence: TGCAGCGTTGCCGGGACTAGCGTGTACGAGCAGTACTTC. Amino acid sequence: CSVAGTSVYEQYF.

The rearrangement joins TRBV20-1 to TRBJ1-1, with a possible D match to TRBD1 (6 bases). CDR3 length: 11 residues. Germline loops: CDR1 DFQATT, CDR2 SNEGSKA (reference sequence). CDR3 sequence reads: CSHREATEAFF. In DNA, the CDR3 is TGCAGCCACAGGGAGGCCACTGAAGCTTTCTTT.

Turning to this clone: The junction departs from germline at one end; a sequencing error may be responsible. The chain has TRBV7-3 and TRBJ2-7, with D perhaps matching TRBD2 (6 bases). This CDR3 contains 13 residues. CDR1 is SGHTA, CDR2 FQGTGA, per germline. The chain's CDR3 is CASSLTARAGRHF. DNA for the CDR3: TGTGCCAGCAGCTTAACAGCGCGGGCAGGGAGGCACTTC. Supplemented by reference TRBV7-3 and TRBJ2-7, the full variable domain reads GAGVSQTPSNKVTEKGKYVELRCDPISGHTALYWYRQSLGQGPEFLIYFQGTGAADDSGLPNDRFFAVRPEGSVSTLKIQRTERGDSAVYLCASSLTARAGRHFGPGTRLTVT.

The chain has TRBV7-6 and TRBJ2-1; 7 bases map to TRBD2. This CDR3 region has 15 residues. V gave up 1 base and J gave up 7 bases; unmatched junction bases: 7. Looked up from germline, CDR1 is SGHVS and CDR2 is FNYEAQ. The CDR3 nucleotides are TGTGCCAGCAGCTTAGAGGCGGGAGTAGGGAATGAGCAGTTCTTC. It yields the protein CASSLEAGVGNEQFF.

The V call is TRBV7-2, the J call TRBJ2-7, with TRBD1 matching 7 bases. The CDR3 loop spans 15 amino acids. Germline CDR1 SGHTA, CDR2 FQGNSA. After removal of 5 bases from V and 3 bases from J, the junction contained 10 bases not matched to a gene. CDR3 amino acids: CASSIRQGPIYEQYF. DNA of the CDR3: TGTGCCAGCAGCATTAGACAGGGACCCATCTACGAGCAGTACTTC.

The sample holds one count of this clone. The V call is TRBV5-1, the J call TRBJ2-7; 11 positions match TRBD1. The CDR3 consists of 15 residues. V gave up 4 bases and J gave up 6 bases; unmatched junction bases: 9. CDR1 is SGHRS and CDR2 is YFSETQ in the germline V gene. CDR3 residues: CASSLSGTGGVEQYF. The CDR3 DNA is TGCGCCAGCAGCCTATCCGGGACAGGGGGTGTCGAGCAGTACTTC.

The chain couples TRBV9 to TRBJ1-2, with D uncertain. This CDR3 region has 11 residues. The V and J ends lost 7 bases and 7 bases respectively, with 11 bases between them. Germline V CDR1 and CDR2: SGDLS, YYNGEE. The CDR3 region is CASLSKGGYTF. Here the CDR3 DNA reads TGTGCCAGCCTCAGTAAGGGTGGCTACACCTTC.

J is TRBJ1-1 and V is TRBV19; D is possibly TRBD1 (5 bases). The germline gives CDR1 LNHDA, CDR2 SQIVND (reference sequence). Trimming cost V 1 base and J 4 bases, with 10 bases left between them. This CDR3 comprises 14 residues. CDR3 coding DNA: TGTGCCAGTAGTATAGTAGGGGCGATCACTGAAGCTTTCTTT. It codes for CASSIVGAITEAFF.

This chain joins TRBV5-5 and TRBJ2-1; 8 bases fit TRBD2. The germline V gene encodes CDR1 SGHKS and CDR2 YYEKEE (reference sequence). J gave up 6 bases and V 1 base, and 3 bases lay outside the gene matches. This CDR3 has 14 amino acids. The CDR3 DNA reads TGTGCCAGCAGCTTGATAGCGGGAAGCAATGAGCAGTTCTTC. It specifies CASSLIAGSNEQFF.

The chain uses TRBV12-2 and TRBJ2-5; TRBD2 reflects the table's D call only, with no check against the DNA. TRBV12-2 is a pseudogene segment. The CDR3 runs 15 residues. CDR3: CASRPRRSAQETQYF. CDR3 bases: TGTGCAAGTCGTCCTCGGAGGAGCGCTCAAGAGACCCAGTACTTC.

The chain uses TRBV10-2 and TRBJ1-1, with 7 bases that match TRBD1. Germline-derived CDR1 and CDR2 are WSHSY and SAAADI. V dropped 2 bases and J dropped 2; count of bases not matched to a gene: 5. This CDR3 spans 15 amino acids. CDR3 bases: TGCGCCAGCAGTGAGGACAGGGCCCCAAACACTGAAGCTTTCTTT. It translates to CASSEDRAPNTEAFF.

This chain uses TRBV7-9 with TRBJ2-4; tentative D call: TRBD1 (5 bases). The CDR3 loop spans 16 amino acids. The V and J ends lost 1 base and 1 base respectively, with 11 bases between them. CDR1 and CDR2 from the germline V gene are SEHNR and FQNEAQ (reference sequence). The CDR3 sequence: CASSLEQGLAKNIQYF. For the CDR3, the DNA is TGTGCCAGCAGCTTAGAGCAGGGTCTGGCCAAAAACATTCAGTACTTC.

The CDR3 reads CASSSGMGYEQYF. The CDR3 nucleotides read TGTGCCAGCAGCTCAGGGATGGGGTACGAGCAGTACTTC. The V call is TRBV7-2, the J call TRBJ2-7, with D tentatively TRBD1 (5 bases). V lost 4 bases and J 4 bases, leaving 11 bases between the germline ends. This CDR3 is built from 13 residues. Germline lookup yields CDR1 SGHTA and CDR2 FQGNSA.

CDR3 in amino acids: CASRIEQGALGANVLTF. The CDR3 nucleotides are TGTGCCAGCAGGATTGAACAGGGGGCGCTAGGGGCCAACGTCCTGACTTTC. This chain links TRBV7-9 with TRBJ2-6; 9 positions agree with TRBD1. The CDR3 is made up of 17 amino acids. Germline V CDR1 and CDR2: SEHNR, FQNEAQ (reference sequence). V shed 6 bases, J shed 4 bases, and the junction held 10 bases outside the gene matches.